The present T cell receptor (beta chain) was sequenced within a study of cytomegalovirus exposure and HLA in healthy donors. The donors were members of the validation cohort, which comprised 100 to 150 subjects and was separate from the first cohort of 730 or so subjects. Repertoires were generated with immunoSEQ multiplex PCR, while TCRdb's copy carries only in-frame clones and drops some. This table holds approximately 160,000 clones, roughly 91% found once. This CDR3 has 13 amino acids. The genes are TRBV21-1 and TRBJ2-7; the table calls TRBD2, which could not be checked here. TRBV21-1 is labeled a pseudogene. This clonotype was sampled from a woman aged 18 to 35 in good health and CMV-seropositive. The source material was PBMCs. As DNA, the CDR3 is TGTGCCAGCAGCAAACTAGCGGGAGACGAGCAGTACTTC. This sequence encodes CASSKLAGDEQYF.